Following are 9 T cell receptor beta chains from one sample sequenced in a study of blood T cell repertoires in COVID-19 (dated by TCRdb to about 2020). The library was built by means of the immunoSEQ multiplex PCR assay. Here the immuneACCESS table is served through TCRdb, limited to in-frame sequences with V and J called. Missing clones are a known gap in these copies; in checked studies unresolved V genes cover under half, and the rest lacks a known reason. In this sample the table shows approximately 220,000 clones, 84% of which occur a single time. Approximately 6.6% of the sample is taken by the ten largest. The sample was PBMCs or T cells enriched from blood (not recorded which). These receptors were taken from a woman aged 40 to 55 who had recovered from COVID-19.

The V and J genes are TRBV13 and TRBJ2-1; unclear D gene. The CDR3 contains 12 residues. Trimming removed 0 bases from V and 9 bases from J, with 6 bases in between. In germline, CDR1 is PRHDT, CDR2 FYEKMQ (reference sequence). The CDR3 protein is CASSLGPGEQFF. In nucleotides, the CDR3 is TGTGCCAGCAGCTTAGGTCCGGGTGAGCAGTTCTTC.

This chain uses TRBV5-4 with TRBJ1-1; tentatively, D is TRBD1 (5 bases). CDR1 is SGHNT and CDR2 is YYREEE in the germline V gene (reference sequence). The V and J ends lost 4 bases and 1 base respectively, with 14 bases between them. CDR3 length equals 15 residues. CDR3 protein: CASSDRLTGNTEAFF. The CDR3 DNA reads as TGTGCCAGCAGCGACCGACTCACAGGGAACACTGAAGCTTTCTTT.

The CDR3 DNA is TGCGCCAGCAGCTTGGATTTAGGGAGACGCAACACTGAAGCTTTCTTT. This encodes CASSLDLGRRNTEAFF. The rearrangement uses TRBV5-1 and TRBJ1-1; D not resolved. V was pared by 0 bases and J by 2 bases, with 14 bases between. The CDR3 has 16 residues. Per germline, CDR1 SGHRS and CDR2 YFSETQ. The variable domain in full, with the rest retrieved from reference TRBV5-1 and TRBJ1-1, is KAGVTQTPRYLIKTRGQQVTLSCSPISGHRSVSWYQQTPGQGLQFLFEYFSETQRNKGNFPGRFSGRQFSNSRSEMNVSTLELGDSALYLCASSLDLGRRNTEAFFGQGTRLTVV.

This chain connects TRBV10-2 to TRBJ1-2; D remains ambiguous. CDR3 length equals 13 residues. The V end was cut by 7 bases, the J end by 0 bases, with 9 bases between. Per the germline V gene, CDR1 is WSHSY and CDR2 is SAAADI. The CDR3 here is CASTGIANYGYTF. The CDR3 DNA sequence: TGCGCCAGCACGGGTATAGCTAACTATGGCTACACCTTC.

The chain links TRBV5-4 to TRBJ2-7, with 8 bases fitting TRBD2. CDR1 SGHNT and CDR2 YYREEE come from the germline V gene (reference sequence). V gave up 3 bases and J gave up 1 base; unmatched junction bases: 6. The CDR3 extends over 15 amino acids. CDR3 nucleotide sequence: TGTGCCAGCAGCTCCGGGACTAGGCTTTCCTACGAGCAGTACTTC. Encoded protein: CASSSGTRLSYEQYF.

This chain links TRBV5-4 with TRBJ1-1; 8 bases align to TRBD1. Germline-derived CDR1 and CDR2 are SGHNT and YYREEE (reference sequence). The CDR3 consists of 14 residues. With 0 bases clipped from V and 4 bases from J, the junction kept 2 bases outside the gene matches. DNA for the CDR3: TGTGCCAGCAGCTTGGATCAGGGGGCCACTGAAGCTTTCTTT. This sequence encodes CASSLDQGATEAFF. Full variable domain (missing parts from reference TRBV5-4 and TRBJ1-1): ETGVTQSPTHLIKTRGQQVTLRCSSQSGHNTVSWYQQALGQGPQFIFQYYREEENGRGNFPPRFSGLQFPNYSSELNVNALELDDSALYLCASSLDQGATEAFFGQGTRLTVV.

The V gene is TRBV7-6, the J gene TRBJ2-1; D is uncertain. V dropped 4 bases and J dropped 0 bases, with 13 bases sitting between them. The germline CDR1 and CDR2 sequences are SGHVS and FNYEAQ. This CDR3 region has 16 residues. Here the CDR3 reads CASSSPPMSSYNEQFF. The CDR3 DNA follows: TGTGCCAGCAGCTCACCTCCCATGAGCTCCTACAATGAGCAGTTCTTC.

Here the CDR3 DNA reads TGCGCCAGCAGCCAAGCCACCGGGACAGGGGATTCACCCCTCCACTTT. Translating it yields CASSQATGTGDSPLHF. V usage is TRBV4-3 and J usage is TRBJ1-6; 10 bases map to TRBD1. The CDR3 spans 16 residues. Unmatched junction bases numbered 5, after V lost 1 base and J lost 8 bases. The germline V gene has CDR1 LGHNA and CDR2 YSLEER.

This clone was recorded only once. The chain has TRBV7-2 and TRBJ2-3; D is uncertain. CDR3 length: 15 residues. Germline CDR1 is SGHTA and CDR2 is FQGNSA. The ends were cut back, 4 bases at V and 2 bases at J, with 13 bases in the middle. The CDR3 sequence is CASSSSTQFTDTQYF. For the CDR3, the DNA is TGTGCCAGCAGCTCTTCGACTCAATTCACAGATACGCAGTATTTT.